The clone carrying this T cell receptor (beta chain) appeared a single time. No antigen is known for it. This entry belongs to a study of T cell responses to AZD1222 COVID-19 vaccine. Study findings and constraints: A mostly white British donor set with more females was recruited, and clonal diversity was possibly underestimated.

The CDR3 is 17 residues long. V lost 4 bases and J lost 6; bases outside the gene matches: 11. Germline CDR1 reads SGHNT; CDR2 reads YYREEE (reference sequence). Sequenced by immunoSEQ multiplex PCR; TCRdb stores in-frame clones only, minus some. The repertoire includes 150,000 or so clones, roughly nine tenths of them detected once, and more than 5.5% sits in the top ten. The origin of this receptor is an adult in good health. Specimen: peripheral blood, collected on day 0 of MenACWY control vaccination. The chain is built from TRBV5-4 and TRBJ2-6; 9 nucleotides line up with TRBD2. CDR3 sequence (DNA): TGTGCCAGCAGCACCCGCCCTAGCGGGGCCTCGGCCAACGTCCTGACTTTC. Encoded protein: CASSTRPSGASANVLTF.